One and the same sample provided the 14 T cell receptor beta chains below, sequenced in a study of blood T cells in healthy people across ages. A second PCR, run for roughly 7 to 11 cycles, used a sample-barcoded 5' primer plus a J-beta primer mix. Via MiXCR, TCRdb re-called the 5' RACE reads, giving one row per CDR3 protein. The sample has hundreds of thousands of distinct CDR3 sequences, 58% seen once; the top ten hold roughly 34%. The sample consisted of blood. These receptors were obtained from a man in his sixties in good health.

The gene calls are TRBV5-4 and TRBJ2-1, with 9 bases matching TRBD2. V was clipped by 4 bases and J by 1 base; unmatched bases: 15. Germline loops: CDR1 SGHNT, CDR2 YYREEE (reference sequence). The CDR3 extends over 19 amino acids. CDR3 bases: TGTGCCAGCAGCGGGGAGACTAGCGGAGGGGCCGCGTCCTACAATGAGCAGTTCTTC. Protein product: CASSGETSGGAASYNEQFF.

CDR3 DNA sequence: TGTGCCAGCAGTGAACGGGGGAGCTATGGCTACACCTTC. Amino acids: CASSERGSYGYTF. The chain joins TRBV2 to TRBJ1-2; weak D call: TRBD1 (5 bases). The V end lost 2 bases, the J end lost 4 bases, and 8 bases lay between the germline ends. The germline CDR1 and CDR2 sequences are SNHLY and FYNNEI. The CDR3 is 13 amino acids.

J is TRBJ1-1 and V is TRBV2; the D is unclear. CDR3 length: 11 residues. Looked up from germline, CDR1 is SNHLY and CDR2 is FYNNEI. V lost 8 bases and J lost 4, with 8 bases in between. CDR3 coding DNA: TGTGCCAGCGGCCCGGCCACTGAAGCTTTCTTT. Translated: CASGPATEAFF.

The chain links TRBV2 to TRBJ2-4, with 12 bases aligning to TRBD1. Germline V gene data show CDR1 as SNHLY and CDR2 as FYNNEI. The CDR3 length is 19 residues. The V and J ends lost 6 bases and 2 bases, in that order; junction bases with no gene match: 14. The CDR3 DNA follows: TGTGCCAGCAGATCGGGGACAGGGGGCGCGTATCTCACCAAAAACATTCAGTACTTC. This encodes CASRSGTGGAYLTKNIQYF.

The gene calls are TRBV20-1 and TRBJ2-3; D gene uncertain. Looked up from germline, CDR1 is DFQATT and CDR2 is SNEGSKA (reference sequence). CDR3 length: 15 amino acids. V was cut by 0 bases and J by 2 bases, with 12 bases left in between. CDR3 loop: CSARDGLKSTDTQYF. The CDR3, as DNA: TGCAGTGCTAGAGATGGGCTTAAGTCCACAGATACGCAGTATTTT.

This chain connects TRBV29-1 to TRBJ2-7; D possibly matches TRBD1 or TRBD2 (6 bases each). Germline values: CDR1 SQVTM, CDR2 ANQGSEA. V was cut by 7 bases and J by 2 bases, with 18 bases left in between. There are 14 residues in the CDR3. The DNA of the CDR3 is TGCAGCGGAGTAGGGGGGTGGGATACCTACGAGCAGTACTTC. Protein: CSGVGGWDTYEQYF.

V usage is TRBV4-1 and J usage is TRBJ2-2, with D uncertain. Trimming took 1 base from V and 0 from J, leaving 21 bases between them. Germline V lookup: CDR1 MGHRA, CDR2 YSYEKL. CDR3 length: 20 amino acids. CDR3 residues: CASSQVRFWAGMTNTGELFF. In nucleotides, the CDR3 is TGCGCCAGCAGCCAAGTACGTTTTTGGGCAGGCATGACGAACACCGGGGAGCTGTTTTTT.

V and J are TRBV20-1 and TRBJ1-2; no firm D call. Germline V gene data show CDR1 as DFQATT and CDR2 as SNEGSKA (reference sequence). This CDR3 is built from 12 residues. As DNA, the CDR3 is TGCATACCGGGAGGTCGAACGGATGGCTACACCTTC. Protein: CIPGGRTDGYTF.

This clonotype was seen just once. The rearrangement joins TRBV10-3 to TRBJ2-4; TRBD1 matches at 7 bases. TRBJ2-7 explains the end of the DNA better; the J call may be wrong. Germline V gene lookup returns CDR1 ENHRY and CDR2 SYGVKD. CDR3 length: 15 amino acids. This CDR3 reads CAISPRTGMTYEQYF. CDR3 nucleotides: TGTGCCATCAGCCCTCGGACAGGAATGACCTACGAGCAGTACTTC.

This sequence joins TRBV11-2 and TRBJ2-5; D gene uncertain. Germline V lookup: CDR1 SGHAT, CDR2 FQNNGV. The V end was cut by 5 bases, the J end by 5 bases, with 15 bases between. The CDR3 spans 14 residues. The CDR3 spells CASSPTTTRETQYF. The CDR3 DNA is TGTGCCAGCAGCCCCACCACTACGAGGGAGACCCAGTACTTC.

There are a few counts of this clonotype. The CDR3 region has the DNA TGCGCCAGCAGCAAAGTTGGTGGGCCCGGTTCCTACAATGAGCAGTTCTTC. Amino acids: CASSKVGGPGSYNEQFF. This sequence joins TRBV4-1 and TRBJ2-1; D call uncertain. Per the germline V gene, CDR1 is MGHRA and CDR2 is YSYEKL. The CDR3 has 17 residues. Between the trimmed V and J ends, which lost 5 bases and 1 base, there was a span of 18 bases.

The V call is TRBV9, the J call TRBJ2-3, with unresolved D. CDR3 length: 12 residues. The V end was cut by 3 bases, the J end by 13 bases, with 15 bases between. Germline V CDR1 and CDR2: SGDLS, YYNGEE. For the CDR3, the DNA is TGTGCCAGCAGCGCCAGGCGCCCCTCGGAGTATTTT. It codes for CASSARRPSEYF. The full variable domain, with the rest looked up from reference TRBV9 and TRBJ2-3, is DSGVTQTPKHLITATGQRVTLRCSPRSGDLSVYWYQQSLDQGLQFLIQYYNGEERAKGNILERFSAQQFPDLHSELNLSSLELGDSALYFCASSARRPSEYFGPGTRLTVL.

The rearrangement joins TRBV2 to TRBJ2-1; 11 nucleotides align to TRBD2. There are 19 residues in the CDR3. Germline loops: CDR1 SNHLY, CDR2 FYNNEI. Trimming at V came to 3 bases and at J to 3 bases, leaving 13 bases not matched to a gene. The CDR3 bases are TGTGCCAGCAGTGACCGTCTAGCGGGGGGCAAGACCGGCTACAATGAGCAGTTCTTC. Amino acids: CASSDRLAGGKTGYNEQFF.

DNA of the CDR3: TGTGCCAGCAGCTTCGTAACAGGTCCTAATTCACCCCTCCACTTT. Amino acids: CASSFVTGPNSPLHF. The chain links TRBV5-6 to TRBJ1-6; TRBD1 might be the D (5 bases). Trimming removed 2 bases from V and 6 bases from J, with 12 bases in between. CDR3 length: 15 residues. Germline assignment: CDR1 SGHDT and CDR2 YYEEEE.